Each of the 27 T cell receptor beta chains below was sequenced from the same sample in a study of monozygotic twins with inflammatory bowel disease. Each CDR3 protein gets one entry in TCRdb, which reprocessed the 5' RACE reads and gives no DNA. The sample features 310,000 or so distinct CDR3 sequences, with 2% to 2.5% in its top ten. Source material: blood. The receptors shown here come from a human donor with ulcerative colitis or Crohn's disease, or a healthy co-twin of an affected twin (not recorded which).

This sequence joins TRBV12-3 or TRBV12-4 and TRBJ2-7; absent DNA, TCRdb's TRBD1 call cannot be checked. The CDR3 consists of 11 residues. CDR3 protein: CASSRGWEQYF.

The rearrangement uses TRBV4-1 and TRBJ2-1; without DNA, the TCRdb call of TRBD2 cannot be checked. CDR1 and CDR2 (germline): MGHRA, YSYEKL. The CDR3 extends over 14 amino acids. This chain's CDR3 is CASSQVAGYNEQFF.

The chain is built from TRBV5-1 and TRBJ2-2; the TRBD2 assignment by TCRdb is unverifiable without DNA. The CDR3 sequence is 18 residues long. The V gene's germline CDR1 is SGHRS and CDR2 YFSETQ. The CDR3 loop is CASSQMPGTSGNTGELFF.

This chain uses TRBV11-2 with TRBJ2-3. The CDR3 length is 14 residues. Germline CDR1 reads SGHAT; CDR2 reads FQNNGV. The CDR3 region is CASSGKAVGDTRYF. Using reference TRBV11-2 and TRBJ2-3 for the parts outside the CDR3, the full variable domain is EAGVAQSPRYKIIEKRQSVAFWCNPISGHATLYWYQQILGQGPKLLIQFQNNGVVDDSQLPKDRFSAERLKGVDSTLKIQPAKLEDSAVYLCASSGKAVGDTRYFGPGTRLTVL.

The chain carries TRBV7-9 and TRBJ2-2; the TCRdb D gene call, TRBD1, has no DNA to confirm it. CDR3 size: 17 residues. CDR1 is SEHNR, CDR2 FQNEAQ, per germline (reference sequence). The CDR3 is CASSSLRTGGSTGELFF. Complete variable domain (other parts from reference TRBV7-9 and TRBJ2-2): DTGVSQNPRHKITKRGQNVTFRCDPISEHNRLYWYRQTLGQGPEFLTYFQNEAQLEKSRLLSDRFSAERPKGSFSTLEIQRTEQGDSAMYLCASSSLRTGGSTGELFFGEGSRLTVL.

This CDR3 reads CASSERGDSTDTQYF. The V and J genes are TRBV10-2 and TRBJ2-3; TCRdb's assignment of TRBD2 cannot be checked, as there is no DNA. CDR3 length: 15 amino acids. Germline V gene lookup returns CDR1 WSHSY and CDR2 SAAADI.

The rearrangement joins TRBV5-1 to TRBJ2-7; TCRdb lists TRBD1, though no DNA is available to test this call. Germline loops: CDR1 SGHRS, CDR2 YFSETQ. The length of the CDR3 is 15 residues. The CDR3 loop is CASSWSNRGLTEQYF.

The chain recombines TRBV29-1 with TRBJ2-7. Germline values: CDR1 SQVTM, CDR2 ANQGSEA. The CDR3 covers 12 residues. CDR3 sequence: CSARRSSYEQYF.

The rearrangement uses TRBV5-6 and TRBJ1-1; TCRdb returns TRBD1, unconfirmable since there is no DNA. CDR3 length equals 14 residues. Germline V gene lookup returns CDR1 SGHDT and CDR2 YYEEEE. CDR3 in amino acids: CASRRGGRNTEAFF.

The chain uses TRBV9 and TRBJ2-3. The CDR3 loop spans 15 amino acids. Germline CDR1 reads SGDLS; CDR2 reads YYNGEE. The CDR3: CASSVAGRLTDTQYF.

CDR3 residues: CASSQEYQINTGELFF. The genes are TRBV4-3 and TRBJ2-2. CDR1 and CDR2 from the germline V gene are LGHNA and YSLEER. This CDR3 has 16 residues.

The chain is built from TRBV11-2 and TRBJ2-7. This CDR3 has 13 residues. Germline V gives CDR1 SGHAT, CDR2 FQNNGV. CDR3 amino acids: CASSLDWLYEQYF. The variable domain in full, with the rest retrieved from reference TRBV11-2 and TRBJ2-7, is EAGVAQSPRYKIIEKRQSVAFWCNPISGHATLYWYQQILGQGPKLLIQFQNNGVVDDSQLPKDRFSAERLKGVDSTLKIQPAKLEDSAVYLCASSLDWLYEQYFGPGTRLTVT.

The chain couples TRBV7-9 to TRBJ2-5; the TCRdb D gene call, TRBD1, has no DNA to confirm it. Germline loops: CDR1 SEHNR, CDR2 FQNEAQ (reference sequence). The CDR3 is made up of 12 amino acids. The CDR3 region is CATPTGEETQYF.

The rearrangement uses TRBV5-6 and TRBJ2-1; the D call of TRBD2 rests on TCRdb alone, since no DNA is present to check it. CDR1 SGHDT and CDR2 YYEEEE come from the germline V gene. This CDR3 has 16 residues. This chain's CDR3 is CASSLLPVPEGDEQFF.

CDR3 residues: CASSVNAAGEQFF. V usage is TRBV9 and J usage is TRBJ2-1. The CDR3 has 13 amino acids. Germline loops: CDR1 SGDLS, CDR2 YYNGEE.

V and J are TRBV12-3 or TRBV12-4 and TRBJ2-3; TCRdb reports TRBD1, a call that lacks DNA to check it against. There are 16 residues in the CDR3. Here the CDR3 reads CASSPQSRGGTDTQYF.

V usage is TRBV20-1 and J usage is TRBJ2-1; TCRdb's D gene call, TRBD2, goes unchecked for lack of DNA. Germline lookup yields CDR1 DFQATT and CDR2 SNEGSKA (reference sequence). This CDR3 has 11 residues. CDR3 amino acids: CSARGPNEQFF.

The J gene is TRBJ2-3, the V gene TRBV28; with no DNA, the TCRdb D assignment of TRBD1 cannot be verified. The CDR3 totals 15 residues. Looked up from germline, CDR1 is MDHEN and CDR2 is SYDVKM. The CDR3 here is CASSWGSGDTDTQYF.

CDR3 amino acids: CASSYLLTSASSYNEQFF. The chain employs TRBV5-1 and TRBJ2-1; the TRBD2 assignment by TCRdb is unverifiable without DNA. Germline values: CDR1 SGHRS, CDR2 YFSETQ. The CDR3 is made up of 18 amino acids. Together with reference TRBV5-1 and TRBJ2-1, the CDR3 gives the full variable domain: KAGVTQTPRYLIKTRGQQVTLSCSPISGHRSVSWYQQTPGQGLQFLFEYFSETQRNKGNFPGRFSGRQFSNSRSEMNVSTLELGDSALYLCASSYLLTSASSYNEQFFGPGTRLTVL.

The rearrangement links TRBV28 to TRBJ2-7; TCRdb's assignment of TRBD2 cannot be checked, as there is no DNA. The length of the CDR3 is 15 residues. Germline CDR1 reads MDHEN; CDR2 reads SYDVKM. The CDR3 sequence is CASRGTSASSYEQYF. The complete variable domain, with remaining parts taken from reference TRBV28 and TRBJ2-7, reads DVKVTQSSRYLVKRTGEKVFLECVQDMDHENMFWYRQDPGLGLRLIYFSYDVKMKEKGDIPEGYSVSREKKERFSLILESASTNQTSMYLCASRGTSASSYEQYFGPGTRLTVT.

The chain employs TRBV5-1 and TRBJ2-5; without DNA, the TCRdb call of TRBD1 cannot be checked. The CDR3 is 14 amino acids. Germline CDR1 reads SGHRS; CDR2 reads YFSETQ. CDR3 amino acids: CASSFARTGETQYF.

This chain uses TRBV5-1 with TRBJ2-7; TCRdb proposes TRBD2, but this gene call is untestable without DNA. Germline CDR1 is SGHRS and CDR2 is YFSETQ. This CDR3 contains 15 residues. Here the CDR3 reads CASSFLAARDYEQYF.

V and J are TRBV4-1 and TRBJ1-5. CDR1 and CDR2 (germline): MGHRA, YSYEKL. The CDR3 totals 13 residues. This CDR3 reads CASSQGSNQPQHF.

This rearrangement joins TRBV5-6 to TRBJ2-1; TCRdb proposes TRBD1, but this gene call is untestable without DNA. This CDR3 has 13 residues. From germline, CDR1 is SGHDT and CDR2 YYEEEE. The CDR3 here is CASSPGPGLEQFF.

The V and J genes are TRBV29-1 and TRBJ2-3; TCRdb indicates TRBD2, and absent DNA this call remains unverified. This CDR3 spans 12 amino acids. Germline-derived CDR1 and CDR2 are SQVTM and ANQGSEA. This chain's CDR3 is CSVESGTDTQYF.

The V call is TRBV7-2, the J call TRBJ2-3; TCRdb lists TRBD1, though no DNA is available to test this call. CDR3 size: 14 residues. CDR1 SGHTA and CDR2 FQGNSA come from the germline V gene. CDR3: CASSLGQTADTQYF.

The chain employs TRBV12-3 or TRBV12-4 and TRBJ1-1. The CDR3 is 13 amino acids. CDR3 loop: CASSLAVGTEAFF.